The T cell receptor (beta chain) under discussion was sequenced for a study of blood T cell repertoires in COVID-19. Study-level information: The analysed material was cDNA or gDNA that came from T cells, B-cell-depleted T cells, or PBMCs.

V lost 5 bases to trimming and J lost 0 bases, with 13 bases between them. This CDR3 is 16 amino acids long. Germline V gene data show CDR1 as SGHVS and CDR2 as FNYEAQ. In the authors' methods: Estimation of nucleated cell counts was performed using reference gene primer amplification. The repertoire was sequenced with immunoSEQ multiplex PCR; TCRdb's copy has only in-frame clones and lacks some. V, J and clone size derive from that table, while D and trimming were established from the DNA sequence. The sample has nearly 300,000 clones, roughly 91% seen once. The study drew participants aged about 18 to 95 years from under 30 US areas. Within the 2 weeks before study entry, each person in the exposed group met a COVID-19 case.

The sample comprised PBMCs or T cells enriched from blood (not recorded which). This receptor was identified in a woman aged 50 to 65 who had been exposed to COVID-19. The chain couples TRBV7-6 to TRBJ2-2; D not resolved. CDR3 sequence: CASSPDNNANTGELFF. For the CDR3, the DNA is TGTGCCAGCAGCCCCGACAACAACGCGAACACCGGGGAGCTGTTTTTT.